The rows below give T cell receptor beta chains drawn from one sample of a study of blood T cell repertoires in COVID-19. Profiled with immunoSEQ multiplex PCR; TCRdb holds only in-frame clones, not every one. The sample has about 240,000 clones, approximately 78% seen once. The sequenced sample consisted of peripheral blood. All receptors derive from a woman aged 60-70 years with active or convalescent COVID-19. Both conserved end residues are part of each CDR3. D genes are given only for firm matches. Where a row states a size, it is once, few, many or the class of an expanded clone; other rows omit it.

abundance | j_gene | v_gene | d_gene | CDR3aa | CDR3nt
- | TRBJ2-5 | TRBV7-2 | TRBD2 | CASSLAGGLYQETQYF | TGTGCCAGCAGCCTAGCGGGGGGGTTGTACCAAGAGACCCAGTACTTC
- | TRBJ2-7 | TRBV30 | - | CAWSVAPAEQYF | TGTGCCTGGAGTGTAGCCCCCGCAGAGCAGTACTTC
- | TRBJ1-1 | TRBV9 | TRBD1 | CASSTGQGARLGTEAFF | TGTGCCAGCAGCACGGGACAGGGGGCGCGGTTGGGCACTGAAGCTTTCTTT
- | TRBJ2-1 | TRBV6-6 | TRBD2 | CASSSLTSGGNNEQFF | TGTGCCAGCAGTTCGCTTACTAGCGGGGGAAACAATGAGCAGTTCTTC
few | TRBJ1-1 | TRBV7-8 | - | CASSPRIGEAFF | TGTGCCAGCAGCCCGAGGATCGGGGAAGCTTTCTTT
- | TRBJ2-3 | TRBV4-3 | TRBD2 | CASSWSGGSQYF | TGCGCCAGCAGCTGGAGCGGGGGATCGCAGTATTTT
- | TRBJ1-2 | TRBV7-3 | TRBD1 | CASSLRGRGQRCYTF | TGTGCCAGCAGCTTAAGGGGGCGGGGACAGCGATGCTACACCTTC
once | TRBJ2-3 | TRBV3-1/TRBV3-2 | TRBD2 | CASSHTMGLAGGHPPDTQYF | TGTGCCAGCAGCCACACCATGGGACTAGCGGGGGGCCACCCCCCAGATACGCAGTATTTT
- | TRBJ2-1 | TRBV19 | TRBD1 | CARTDGQGDEQFF | TGTGCCAGGACGGACGGACAGGGGGATGAGCAGTTCTTC
- | TRBJ2-2 | TRBV4-3 | - | CASSGLATGELFF | TGCGCCAGCAGCGGGCTGGCCACCGGGGAGCTGTTTTTT
- | TRBJ2-3 | TRBV30 | - | CAYQKGHADTQYF | TGTGCCTATCAAAAGGGGCATGCAGATACGCAGTATTTT
- | TRBJ2-3 | TRBV7-8 | TRBD2 | CASLAGSTDTQYF | TGTGCCAGCCTAGCGGGGAGCACAGATACGCAGTATTTT
few | TRBJ1-4 | TRBV29-1 | - | CSVLDQGGEKLFF | TGCAGCGTTCTGGATCAGGGTGGGGAAAAACTGTTTTTT
- | TRBJ2-3 | TRBV4-1 | - | CASSRTITDTQYF | TGCGCCAGCAGCCGGACTATTACAGATACGCAGTATTTT
- | TRBJ1-1 | TRBV11-1 | TRBD1 | CASSQDRGLGEAFF | TGTGCCAGCAGCCAGGACAGGGGGCTCGGGGAAGCTTTCTTT